This is a list of T cell receptor beta chains from one sample in a study of blood T cell repertoires in COVID-19. Some clones are missing from TCRdb's copy, which holds only in-frame ones; the method was immunoSEQ multiplex PCR. The repertoire holds under 350,000 clones, with approximately 88% as singletons. Input material: peripheral blood. The receptors stem from a man aged 50-60 years with acute or convalescent COVID-19. CDR3s include the opening cysteine and the closing phenylalanine or tryptophan. A D gene is named only where the DNA matches it firmly. Expanded clones are given a class, and other clones once, few, many or no size at all.

v_gene	j_gene	abundance	d_gene	CDR3aa	CDR3nt
TRBV6-5	TRBJ1-2	NA	TRBD1	CASRGRQGRAGGYTF	TGTGCCAGCAGGGGTCGACAGGGGAGGGCAGGAGGCTACACCTTC
TRBV25-1	TRBJ1-1	NA	NA	CASSDPGMNTEAFF	TGTGCCAGCAGTGATCCCGGGATGAACACTGAAGCTTTCTTT
TRBV3-1/TRBV3-2	TRBJ2-3	once	NA	CASSQVSGFTDTQYF	TGTGCCAGCAGCCAAGTTTCAGGGTTTACAGATACGCAGTATTTT
TRBV28	TRBJ1-6	NA	NA	CASRTDSPNSPLHF	TGTGCCAGCAGAACTGACAGTCCAAATTCACCCCTCCACTTT
TRBV24-1	TRBJ1-2	NA	NA	CATSAGSNYGYTF	TGTGCCACCAGTGCAGGTTCCAACTATGGCTACACCTTC
TRBV19	TRBJ2-5	NA	TRBD2	CASSIALAGEEETQYF	TGTGCCAGTAGTATAGCGCTAGCGGGGGAAGAAGAGACCCAGTACTTC
TRBV29-1	TRBJ1-1	NA	NA	CSGRGANTEAFF	TGCAGCGGGAGGGGAGCAAACACTGAAGCTTTCTTT
TRBV7-8	TRBJ1-1	NA	NA	CASSFATGSSTEAFF	TGTGCCAGCAGCTTCGCGACGGGGAGTTCGACTGAAGCTTTCTTT
TRBV12-3/TRBV12-4	TRBJ1-1	NA	NA	CASSKGGGEAFF	TGTGCCAGCAGTAAGGGAGGGGGGGAAGCTTTCTTT
TRBV29-1	TRBJ1-5	NA	NA	CSVDGRNQPQHF	TGCAGCGTTGATGGGCGAAATCAGCCCCAGCATTTT
TRBV21-1	TRBJ2-3	NA	NA	CASSGVAGTDTQYF	TGTGCCAGCAGCGGGGTTGCGGGGACAGATACGCAGTATTTT
TRBV18	TRBJ2-3	NA	TRBD1	CASARQGSSDTQYF	TGTGCCAGCGCAAGACAGGGCTCTTCAGATACGCAGTATTTT
TRBV3-1/TRBV3-2	TRBJ2-7	NA	NA	CASSRWQGLGEQYF	TGTGCCAGCAGCCGTTGGCAGGGGCTGGGCGAGCAGTACTTC
TRBV9	TRBJ2-2	NA	TRBD2	CASSATSEPTGELFF	TGTGCCAGCAGCGCCACTAGCGAACCCACCGGGGAGCTGTTTTTT
TRBV5-8	TRBJ2-3	few	TRBD2	CASSLGRTSGDTQYF	TGTGCCAGCAGCTTGGGCAGGACTAGCGGGGATACGCAGTATTTT
TRBV3-1/TRBV3-2	TRBJ1-4	NA	NA	CASSQVVTGWDEKLFF	TGTGCCAGCAGCCAAGTGGTTACGGGGTGGGATGAAAAACTGTTTTTT
TRBV4-1	TRBJ1-1	NA	NA	CASSHQESTEAFF	TGCGCCAGCAGCCACCAGGAAAGCACTGAAGCTTTCTTT
TRBV6-5	TRBJ2-5	NA	NA	CASRENQETQYF	TGTGCCAGCCGCGAGAACCAAGAGACCCAGTACTTC
TRBV7-8	TRBJ2-1	NA	NA	CASSFGQSSYNEQFF	TGTGCCAGCAGCTTCGGACAGAGCTCCTACAATGAGCAGTTCTTC
TRBV9	TRBJ1-4	NA	TRBD1	CASSNRGGEKLFF	TGTGCCAGCAGCAACAGGGGGGGTGAAAAACTGTTTTTT
TRBV6-5	TRBJ2-1	NA	TRBD2	CASSSIAGGYNEQFF	TGTGCCAGCAGTTCCATAGCGGGGGGGTACAATGAGCAGTTCTTC
TRBV6-5	TRBJ2-7	NA	TRBD1	CASSYGQAAGEQYF	TGTGCCAGCAGTTACGGACAGGCGGCAGGAGAGCAGTACTTC
TRBV5-1	TRBJ1-1	NA	NA	CASSANPSGEAFF	TGCGCCAGCAGCGCCAATCCGTCCGGTGAAGCTTTCTTT
TRBV5-6	TRBJ1-1	NA	NA	CASSLGVQVRTEAFF	TGTGCCAGCAGCTTGGGGGTACAGGTACGGACTGAAGCTTTCTTT
TRBV5-1	TRBJ2-1	NA	NA	CASNRAGQTGEQFF	TGCGCCAGTAACCGGGCGGGACAGACGGGTGAGCAGTTCTTC
TRBV7-3	TRBJ1-1	NA	NA	CASSPQNTEAFF	TGTGCCAGCAGCCCACAGAACACTGAAGCTTTCTTT
TRBV5-1	TRBJ2-5	NA	TRBD2	CASSSNAPGLGLTQYF	TGCGCCAGCAGCTCAAACGCCCCGGGACTAGGGTTAACCCAGTACTTC
TRBV4-1	TRBJ1-4	NA	NA	CASSQDLTLYNEKLFF	TGCGCCAGCAGCCAAGACCTGACTCTATATAATGAAAAACTGTTTTTT
TRBV27	TRBJ1-2	NA	TRBD1	CASSPGTGDLLYGYTF	TGTGCCAGCAGTCCGGGGACAGGGGATTTGCTCTATGGCTACACCTTC
TRBV3-1/TRBV3-2	TRBJ1-6	NA	NA	CASSPREGGGNSPLHF	TGTGCCAGCAGCCCACGGGAAGGGGGGGGGAATTCACCCCTCCACTTT
TRBV7-2	TRBJ1-2	NA	NA	CASSLGGGEYGYTF	TGTGCCAGCAGCTTGGGGGGAGGGGAGTATGGCTACACCTTC
TRBV5-8	TRBJ1-3	NA	NA	CASNPGSGNTIYF	TGTGCCAGCAATCCAGGGTCCGGAAACACCATATATTTT
TRBV6-5	TRBJ2-3	NA	TRBD1	CASSATGLDTQYF	TGTGCCAGCAGCGCGACAGGGTTGGATACGCAGTATTTT
TRBV19	TRBJ1-2	NA	TRBD1	CASSNTGTASYGYTF	TGTGCCAGTAGCAACACCGGGACAGCCTCCTATGGCTACACCTTC
TRBV10-2	TRBJ1-1	NA	NA	CASSEDWRGEAFF	TGCGCCAGCAGTGAGGACTGGCGCGGTGAAGCTTTCTTT
TRBV6-5	TRBJ1-4	NA	NA	CASSITANRNEKLFF	TGTGCCAGCAGCATAACAGCTAACCGTAATGAAAAACTGTTTTTT
TRBV2	TRBJ2-5	NA	TRBD2	CASILWPSGGRQETQYF	TGTGCCAGCATCCTCTGGCCTAGCGGGGGGCGACAAGAGACCCAGTACTTC
TRBV6-5	TRBJ2-3	NA	NA	CASSYIRPHPDTQYF	TGTGCCAGCAGTTACATCAGGCCACATCCAGATACGCAGTATTTT
TRBV10-1	TRBJ1-1	NA	TRBD1	CASSGQGKNKAFF	TGCGCCAGCAGTGGACAGGGGAAAAATAAAGCTTTCTTT
TRBV5-1	TRBJ2-3	NA	NA	CASSLSTGADTQYF	TGCGCCAGCAGCTTGTCAACGGGGGCAGATACGCAGTATTTT
TRBV5-1	TRBJ2-1	NA	TRBD1	CASSPWTGGNNEQFF	TGCGCCAGCAGCCCCTGGACAGGGGGAAATAATGAGCAGTTCTTC
TRBV6-5	TRBJ1-2	NA	NA	CASTYGRTANYGYTF	TGTGCCAGCACCTACGGACGGACAGCCAATTATGGCTACACCTTC
TRBV6-5	TRBJ1-4	few	NA	CASSNSGRGGEKLFF	TGTGCCAGCAGCAACTCGGGCAGGGGAGGGGAAAAACTGTTTTTT
TRBV7-9	TRBJ2-7	NA	TRBD2	CASSPGRGTNYEQYF	TGTGCCAGCAGCCCAGGGCGGGGGACGAACTACGAGCAGTACTTC
TRBV6-5	TRBJ2-7	NA	TRBD2	CASSSGLGVGEQYF	TGTGCCAGCAGTTCCGGACTAGGGGTGGGGGAGCAGTACTTC
TRBV2	TRBJ1-1	once	TRBD1	CASSSLGQTTEAFF	TGTGCCAGCAGTTCGTTGGGACAGACCACTGAAGCTTTCTTT
TRBV2	TRBJ2-7	NA	NA	CASREDSSYEQYF	TGTGCCAGCAGAGAAGACAGCTCCTACGAGCAGTACTTC
TRBV14	TRBJ2-5	NA	TRBD2	CASSHLHLAGGQETQYF	TGTGCCAGCAGCCATCTCCATCTAGCGGGGGGCCAAGAGACCCAGTACTTC
TRBV6-5	TRBJ2-1	once	NA	CASSYKAGQYNEQFF	TGTGCCAGCAGTTACAAGGCGGGGCAGTACAATGAGCAGTTCTTC
TRBV5-1	TRBJ2-7	NA	TRBD2	CASSPGGGYEQYF	TGCGCCAGCAGCCCCGGGGGGGGCTACGAGCAGTACTTC
TRBV11-2	TRBJ1-2	NA	NA	CASSPRGGHGYTF	TGTGCCAGCAGCCCCCGAGGGGGTCATGGCTACACCTTC
TRBV4-1	TRBJ1-5	few	NA	CASSQVFGPQHF	TGCGCCAGCAGCCAAGTATTCGGGCCCCAGCATTTT
TRBV29-1	TRBJ2-1	few	NA	CSADRVNNEQFF	TGCAGCGCGGACAGAGTAAACAATGAGCAGTTCTTC